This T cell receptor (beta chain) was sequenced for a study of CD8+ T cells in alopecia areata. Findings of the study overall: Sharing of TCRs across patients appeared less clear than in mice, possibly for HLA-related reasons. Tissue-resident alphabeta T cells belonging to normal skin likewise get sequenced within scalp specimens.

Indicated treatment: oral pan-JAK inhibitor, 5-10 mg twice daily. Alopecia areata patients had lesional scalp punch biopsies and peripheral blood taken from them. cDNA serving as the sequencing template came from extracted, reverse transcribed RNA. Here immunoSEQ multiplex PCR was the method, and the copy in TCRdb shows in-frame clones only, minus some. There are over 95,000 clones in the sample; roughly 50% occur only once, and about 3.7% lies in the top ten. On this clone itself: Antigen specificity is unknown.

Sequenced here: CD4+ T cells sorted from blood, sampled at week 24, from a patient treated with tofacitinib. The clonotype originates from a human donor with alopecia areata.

CDR3 in amino acids: CASSPRQGTKNIQYF. For the CDR3, the DNA is TGTGCCAGCTCACCTCGACAGGGCACCAAAAACATTCAGTACTTC. This chain joins TRBV18 and TRBJ2-4; 7 positions agree with TRBD1. V lost 3 bases, J lost 2 bases, and 4 bases stayed unmatched. Germline V gene lookup returns CDR1 KGHSH and CDR2 LQKENI. The CDR3 spans 15 residues.